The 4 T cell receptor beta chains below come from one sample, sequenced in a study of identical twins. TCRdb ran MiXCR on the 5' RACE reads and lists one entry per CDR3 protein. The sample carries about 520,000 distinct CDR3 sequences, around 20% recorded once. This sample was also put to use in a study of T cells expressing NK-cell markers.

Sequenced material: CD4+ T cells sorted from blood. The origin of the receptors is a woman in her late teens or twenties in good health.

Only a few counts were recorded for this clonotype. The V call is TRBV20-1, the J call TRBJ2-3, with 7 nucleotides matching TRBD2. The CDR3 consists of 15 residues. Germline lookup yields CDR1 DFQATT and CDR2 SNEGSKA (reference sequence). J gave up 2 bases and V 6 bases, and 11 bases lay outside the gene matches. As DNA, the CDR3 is TGCAGTGCGAGGGACCTGGGACTACCCACAGATACGCAGTATTTT. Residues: CSARDLGLPTDTQYF.

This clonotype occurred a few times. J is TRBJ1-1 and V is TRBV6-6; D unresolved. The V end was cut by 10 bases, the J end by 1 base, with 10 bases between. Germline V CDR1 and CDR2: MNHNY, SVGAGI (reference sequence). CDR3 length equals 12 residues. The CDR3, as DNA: TGTGCCACCGGACGAGGGAACACTGAAGCTTTCTTT. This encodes CATGRGNTEAFF.

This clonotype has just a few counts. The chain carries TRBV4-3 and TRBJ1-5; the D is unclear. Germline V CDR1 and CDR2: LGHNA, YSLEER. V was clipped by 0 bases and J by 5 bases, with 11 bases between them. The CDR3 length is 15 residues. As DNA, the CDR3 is TGCGCCAGCAGCCAAGATCTCAAGGGTGATCAGCCCCAGCATTTT. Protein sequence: CASSQDLKGDQPQHF.

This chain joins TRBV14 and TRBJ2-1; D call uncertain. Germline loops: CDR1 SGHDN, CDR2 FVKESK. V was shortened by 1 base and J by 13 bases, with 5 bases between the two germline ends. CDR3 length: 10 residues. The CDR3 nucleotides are TGTGCCAGCAGCCAAGTGGTACAGTTCTTC. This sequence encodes CASSQVVQFF.